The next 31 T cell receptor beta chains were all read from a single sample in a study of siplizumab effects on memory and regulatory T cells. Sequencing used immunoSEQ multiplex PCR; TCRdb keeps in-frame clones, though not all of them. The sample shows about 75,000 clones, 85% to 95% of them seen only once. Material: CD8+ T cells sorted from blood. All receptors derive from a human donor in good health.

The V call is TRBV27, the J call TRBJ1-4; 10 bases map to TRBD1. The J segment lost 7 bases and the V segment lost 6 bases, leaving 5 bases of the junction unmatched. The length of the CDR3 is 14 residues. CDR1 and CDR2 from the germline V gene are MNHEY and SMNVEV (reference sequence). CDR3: CASSQRTGGEKLFF. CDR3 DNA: TGTGCCAGCAGCCAAAGGACAGGGGGTGAAAAACTGTTTTTT.

The CDR3 DNA follows: TGTGCCAGCAGCTACCCTCGGGAGGAGAAAGAGACCCAGTACTTC. Its translation: CASSYPREEKETQYF. The chain links TRBV7-9 to TRBJ2-5; 7 bases align to TRBD2. Losses at the gene ends were 4 bases for V and 3 bases for J; bases not matched to a gene: 8. Germline lookup yields CDR1 SEHNR and CDR2 FQNEAQ (reference sequence). The CDR3 spans 15 residues.

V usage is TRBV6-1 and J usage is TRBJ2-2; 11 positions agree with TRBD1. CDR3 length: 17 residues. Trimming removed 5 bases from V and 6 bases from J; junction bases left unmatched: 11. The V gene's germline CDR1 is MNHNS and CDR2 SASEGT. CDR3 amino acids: CASSKGQGAVVAGELFF. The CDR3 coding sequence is TGTGCCAGCAGTAAAGGACAGGGGGCGGTTGTGGCCGGGGAGCTGTTTTTT.

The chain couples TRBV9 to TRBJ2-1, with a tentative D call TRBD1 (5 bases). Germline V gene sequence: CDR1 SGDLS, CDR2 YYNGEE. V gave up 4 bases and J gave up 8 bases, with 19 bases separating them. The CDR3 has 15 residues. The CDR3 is CASSRSRVNIDEQFF. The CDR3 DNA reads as TGTGCCAGCAGCCGTAGCAGGGTAAATATAGATGAGCAGTTCTTC. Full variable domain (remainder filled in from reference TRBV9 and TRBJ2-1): DSGVTQTPKHLITATGQRVTLRCSPRSGDLSVYWYQQSLDQGLQFLIQYYNGEERAKGNILERFSAQQFPDLHSELNLSSLELGDSALYFCASSRSRVNIDEQFFGPGTRLTVL.

For the CDR3, the DNA is TGCAGCGCAGGCTCCGTGAACACCGGGGAGCTGTTTTTT. Its translation is CSAGSVNTGELFF. The J gene is TRBJ2-2, the V gene TRBV29-1, with no clear D. Germline CDR1 reads SQVTM; CDR2 reads ANQGSEA. Trimming removed 7 bases from V and 1 base from J, with 10 bases in between. The CDR3 extends over 13 amino acids.

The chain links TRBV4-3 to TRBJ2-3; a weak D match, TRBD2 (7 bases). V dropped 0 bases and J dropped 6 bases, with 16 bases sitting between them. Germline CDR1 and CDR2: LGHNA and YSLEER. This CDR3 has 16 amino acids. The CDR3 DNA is TGCGCCAGCAGCCAAGATATGGGGGGGGGCCCGGATACGCAGTATTTT. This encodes CASSQDMGGGPDTQYF.

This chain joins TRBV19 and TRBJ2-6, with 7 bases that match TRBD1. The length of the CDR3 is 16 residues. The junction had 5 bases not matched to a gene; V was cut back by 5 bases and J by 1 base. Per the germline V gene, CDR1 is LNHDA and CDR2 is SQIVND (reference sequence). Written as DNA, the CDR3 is TGTGCCAGTAGTCCCGGGACAGCTTCTGGGGCCAACGTCCTGACTTTC. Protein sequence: CASSPGTASGANVLTF.

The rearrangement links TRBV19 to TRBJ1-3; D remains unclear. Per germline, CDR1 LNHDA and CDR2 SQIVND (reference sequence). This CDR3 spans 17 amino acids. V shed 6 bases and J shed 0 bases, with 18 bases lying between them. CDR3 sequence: CASSPVGSQSSGNTIYF. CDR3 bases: TGTGCCAGTAGCCCGGTCGGCAGCCAGAGCTCTGGAAACACCATATATTTT.

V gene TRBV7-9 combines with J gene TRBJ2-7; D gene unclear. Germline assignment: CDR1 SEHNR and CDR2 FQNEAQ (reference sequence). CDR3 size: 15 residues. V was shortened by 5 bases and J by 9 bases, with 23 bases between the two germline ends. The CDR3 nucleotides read TGTGCCAGCAGCACCCCCGGAACCCTGGGAAATGCGCAGTACTTC. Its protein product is CASSTPGTLGNAQYF.

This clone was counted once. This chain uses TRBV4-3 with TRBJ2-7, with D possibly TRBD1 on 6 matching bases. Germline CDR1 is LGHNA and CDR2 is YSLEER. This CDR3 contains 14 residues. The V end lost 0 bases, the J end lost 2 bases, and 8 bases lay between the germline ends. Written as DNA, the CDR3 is TGCGCCAGCAGCCAAGATCAGGGGCCCTACGAGCAGTACTTC. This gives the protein CASSQDQGPYEQYF.

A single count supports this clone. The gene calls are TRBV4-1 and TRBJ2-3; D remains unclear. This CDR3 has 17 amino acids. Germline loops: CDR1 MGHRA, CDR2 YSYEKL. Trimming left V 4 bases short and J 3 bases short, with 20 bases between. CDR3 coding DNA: TGCGCCAGCAGCCTACTGAAGGGCGCAACCTCTACAGATACGCAGTATTTT. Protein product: CASSLLKGATSTDTQYF.

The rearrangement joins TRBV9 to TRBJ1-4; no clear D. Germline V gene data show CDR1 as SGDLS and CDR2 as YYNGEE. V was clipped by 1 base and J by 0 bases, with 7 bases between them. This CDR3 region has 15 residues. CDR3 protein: CASSVQAATNEKLFF. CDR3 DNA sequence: TGTGCCAGCAGCGTACAGGCAGCAACTAATGAAAAACTGTTTTTT.

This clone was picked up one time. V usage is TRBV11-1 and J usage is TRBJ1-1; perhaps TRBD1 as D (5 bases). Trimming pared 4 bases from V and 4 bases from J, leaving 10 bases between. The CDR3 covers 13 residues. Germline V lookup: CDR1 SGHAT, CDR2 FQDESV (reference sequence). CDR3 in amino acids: CASSSDGGTEAFF. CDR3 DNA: TGTGCCAGCAGCTCAGACGGGGGCACTGAAGCTTTCTTT.

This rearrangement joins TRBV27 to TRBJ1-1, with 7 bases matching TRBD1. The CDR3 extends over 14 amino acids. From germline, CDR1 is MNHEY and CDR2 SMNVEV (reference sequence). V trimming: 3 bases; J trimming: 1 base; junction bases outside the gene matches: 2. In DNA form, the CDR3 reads TGTGCCAGCAGTTTGGCAGGGGGGAACACTGAAGCTTTCTTT. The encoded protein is CASSLAGGNTEAFF.

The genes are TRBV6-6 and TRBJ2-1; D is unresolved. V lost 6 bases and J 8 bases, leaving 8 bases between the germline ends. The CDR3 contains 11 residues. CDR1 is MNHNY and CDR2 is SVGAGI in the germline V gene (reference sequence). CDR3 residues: CASSFGHEQFF. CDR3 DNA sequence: TGTGCCAGCAGCTTCGGCCATGAGCAGTTCTTC.

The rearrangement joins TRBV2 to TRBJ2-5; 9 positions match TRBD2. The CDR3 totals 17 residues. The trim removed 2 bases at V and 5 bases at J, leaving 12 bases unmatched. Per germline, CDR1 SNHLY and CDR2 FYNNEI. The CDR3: CASSENARTSVSETQYF. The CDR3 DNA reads TGTGCCAGCAGTGAAAATGCGAGGACTAGCGTATCGGAGACCCAGTACTTC. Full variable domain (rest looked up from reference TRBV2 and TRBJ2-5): EPEVTQTPSHQVTQMGQEVILRCVPISNHLYFYWYRQILGQKVEFLVSFYNNEISEKSEIFDDQFSVERPDGSNFTLKIRSTKLEDSAMYFCASSENARTSVSETQYFGPGTRLLVL.

CDR3 nucleotide sequence: TGTGCCAGCAGCTTCCGTCAGGGATGGAAGGAGACCCAGTACTTC. Amino acid sequence: CASSFRQGWKETQYF. J is TRBJ2-5 and V is TRBV13, with D perhaps TRBD1 (5 bases). This CDR3 is built from 15 residues. Trimming removed 3 bases from V and 5 bases from J, with 16 bases in between. The germline V gene has CDR1 PRHDT and CDR2 FYEKMQ (reference sequence).

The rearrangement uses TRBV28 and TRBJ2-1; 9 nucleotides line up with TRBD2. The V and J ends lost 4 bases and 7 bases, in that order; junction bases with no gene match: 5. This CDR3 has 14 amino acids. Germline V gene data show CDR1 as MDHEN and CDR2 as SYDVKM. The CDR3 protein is CASSSLAGSNEQFF. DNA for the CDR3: TGTGCCAGCAGTTCTCTAGCGGGGTCGAATGAGCAGTTCTTC.

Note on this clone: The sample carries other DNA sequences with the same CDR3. The CDR3 loop is CASSPGTGSYEQYF. CDR3 nucleotides: TGCGCCAGCAGCCCCGGGACAGGTTCCTACGAGCAGTACTTC. The chain employs TRBV4-3 and TRBJ2-7; 8 bases are shared with TRBD1. V gave up 4 bases and J gave up 1 base; unmatched junction bases: 3. This CDR3 spans 14 amino acids. Germline V gene lookup returns CDR1 LGHNA and CDR2 YSLEER.

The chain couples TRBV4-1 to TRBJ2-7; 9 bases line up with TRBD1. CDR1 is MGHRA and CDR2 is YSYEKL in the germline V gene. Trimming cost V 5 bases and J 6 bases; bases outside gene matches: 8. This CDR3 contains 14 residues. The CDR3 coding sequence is TGCGCCAGCAGCTTCCGGGACAGGGACTTCGAGCAGTACTTC. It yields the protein CASSFRDRDFEQYF.

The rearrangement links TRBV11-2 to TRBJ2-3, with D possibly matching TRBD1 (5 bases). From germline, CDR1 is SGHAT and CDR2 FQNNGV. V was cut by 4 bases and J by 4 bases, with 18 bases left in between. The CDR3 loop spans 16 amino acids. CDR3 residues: CASSSPYAQGSDTQYF. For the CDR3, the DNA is TGTGCCAGCAGCTCACCCTATGCCCAGGGATCAGATACGCAGTATTTT.

The DNA of the CDR3 is TGTGCCAGCAGCTTGGTTGTGGGGTCTGAAGCTTTCTTT. Translated, it gives CASSLVVGSEAFF. The chain carries TRBV7-9 and TRBJ1-1; unclear D gene. Germline-derived CDR1 and CDR2 are SEHNR and FQNEAQ (reference sequence). Trimming pared 3 bases from V and 6 bases from J, leaving 11 bases between. This CDR3 is built from 13 residues.

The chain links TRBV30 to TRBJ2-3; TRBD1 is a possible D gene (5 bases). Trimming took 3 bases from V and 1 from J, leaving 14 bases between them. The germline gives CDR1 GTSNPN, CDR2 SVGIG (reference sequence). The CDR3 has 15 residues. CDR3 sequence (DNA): TGTGCCTGGAGCCTCGTAGGGGCAGGCACAGATACGCAGTATTTT. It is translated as CAWSLVGAGTDTQYF. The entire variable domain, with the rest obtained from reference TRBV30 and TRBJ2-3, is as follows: SQTIHQWPATLVQPVGSPLSLECTVEGTSNPNLYWYRQAAGRGLQLLFYSVGIGQISSEVPQNLSASRPQDRQFILSSKKLLLSDSGFYLCAWSLVGAGTDTQYFGPGTRLTVL.

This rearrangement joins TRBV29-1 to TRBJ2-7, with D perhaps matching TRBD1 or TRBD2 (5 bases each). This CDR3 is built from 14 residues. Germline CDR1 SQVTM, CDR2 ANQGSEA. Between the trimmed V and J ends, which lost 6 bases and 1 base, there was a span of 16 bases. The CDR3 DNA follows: TGCAGCGTGGTGGACACCCCGGGATCCTACGAGCAGTACTTC. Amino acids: CSVVDTPGSYEQYF.

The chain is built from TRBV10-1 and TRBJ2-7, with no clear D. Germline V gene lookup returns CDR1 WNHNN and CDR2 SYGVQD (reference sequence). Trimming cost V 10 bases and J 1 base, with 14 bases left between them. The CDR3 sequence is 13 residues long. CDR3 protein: CATGEANSYEQYF. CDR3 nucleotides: TGCGCCACCGGAGAGGCCAATTCCTACGAGCAGTACTTC.

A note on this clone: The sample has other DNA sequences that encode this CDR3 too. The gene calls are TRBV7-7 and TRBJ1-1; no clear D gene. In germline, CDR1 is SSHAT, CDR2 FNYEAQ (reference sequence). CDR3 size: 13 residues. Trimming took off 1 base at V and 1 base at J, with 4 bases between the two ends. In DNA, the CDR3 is TGTGCCAGCAGCTTAGGTCAGAACACTGAAGCTTTCTTT. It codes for CASSLGQNTEAFF.

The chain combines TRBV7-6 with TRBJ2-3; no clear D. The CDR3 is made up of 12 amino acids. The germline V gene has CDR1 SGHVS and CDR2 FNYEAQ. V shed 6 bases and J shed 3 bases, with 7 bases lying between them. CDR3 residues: CASSQETDTQYF. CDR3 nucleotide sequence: TGTGCCAGCAGTCAAGAAACAGATACGCAGTATTTT.

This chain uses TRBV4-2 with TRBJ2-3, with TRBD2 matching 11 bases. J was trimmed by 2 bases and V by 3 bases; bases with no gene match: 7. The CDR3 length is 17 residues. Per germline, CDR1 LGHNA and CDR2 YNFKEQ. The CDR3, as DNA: TGTGCCAGCAGCCAGCCGACTAGCGGGGTCCCCACAGATACGCAGTATTTT. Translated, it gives CASSQPTSGVPTDTQYF.

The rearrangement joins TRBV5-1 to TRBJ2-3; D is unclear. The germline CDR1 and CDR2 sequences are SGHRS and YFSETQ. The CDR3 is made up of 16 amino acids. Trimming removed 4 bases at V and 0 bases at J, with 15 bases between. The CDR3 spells CASSPLPQTSTDTQYF. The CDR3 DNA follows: TGCGCCAGCAGCCCCCTTCCCCAAACTAGCACAGATACGCAGTATTTT.

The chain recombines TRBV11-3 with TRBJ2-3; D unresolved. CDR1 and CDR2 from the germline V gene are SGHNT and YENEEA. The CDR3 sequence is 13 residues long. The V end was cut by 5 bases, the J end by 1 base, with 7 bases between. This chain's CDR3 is CASSNSGTDTQYF. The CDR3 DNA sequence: TGTGCCAGCAGCAACAGCGGCACAGATACGCAGTATTTT. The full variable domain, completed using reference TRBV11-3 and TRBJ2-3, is EAGVVQSPRYKIIEKKQPVAFWCNPISGHNTLYWYLQNLGQGPELLIRYENEEAVDDSQLPKDRFSAERLKGVDSTLKIQPAELGDSAVYLCASSNSGTDTQYFGPGTRLTVL.

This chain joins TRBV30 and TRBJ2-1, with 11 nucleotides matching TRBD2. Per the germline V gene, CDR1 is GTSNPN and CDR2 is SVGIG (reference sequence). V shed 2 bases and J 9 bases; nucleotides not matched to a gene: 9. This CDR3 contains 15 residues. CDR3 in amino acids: CAWSWILAGEIEQFF. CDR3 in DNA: TGTGCCTGGAGTTGGATACTAGCGGGGGAGATTGAGCAGTTCTTC.